This T cell receptor beta chain was sequenced during a study of cytomegalovirus exposure and HLA in healthy donors. Healthy bone marrow donors made up the cohort. Germline V lookup: CDR1 MNHNY, CDR2 SVGAGI (reference sequence). The CDR3 sequence is 13 residues long. Trimming took off 7 bases at V and 0 bases at J, with 9 bases between the two ends. It was with 60 Vbeta and 13 Jbeta primers that the PCR ran. Here immunoSEQ multiplex PCR was the method, and the copy in TCRdb shows in-frame clones only, minus some. The table has about 160,000 clones, 65% to 85% seen once; the top ten hold 2.5% to 3%. The V gene is TRBV6-6, the J gene TRBJ1-1, with D possibly matching TRBD1 (5 bases). Material for sequencing was PBMCs. The clonotype originates from a woman aged 45-59 years in good health and CMV-seropositive. The CDR3 here is CASTIGVNTEAFF. CDR3 nucleotides: TGTGCCAGCACCATAGGGGTGAACACTGAAGCTTTCTTT.